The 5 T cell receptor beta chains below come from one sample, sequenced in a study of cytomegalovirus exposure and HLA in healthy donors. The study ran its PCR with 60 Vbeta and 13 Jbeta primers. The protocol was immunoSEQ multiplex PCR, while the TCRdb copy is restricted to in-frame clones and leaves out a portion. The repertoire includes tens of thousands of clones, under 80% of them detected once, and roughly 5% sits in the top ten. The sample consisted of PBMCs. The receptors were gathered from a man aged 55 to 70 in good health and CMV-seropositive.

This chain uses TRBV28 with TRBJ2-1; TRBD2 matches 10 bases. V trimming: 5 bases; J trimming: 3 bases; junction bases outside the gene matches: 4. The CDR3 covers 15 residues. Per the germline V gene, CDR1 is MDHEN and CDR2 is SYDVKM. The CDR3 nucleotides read TGTGCCAGCAGTCCCTGGACTAGCGGCTACAATGAGCAGTTCTTC. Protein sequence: CASSPWTSGYNEQFF.

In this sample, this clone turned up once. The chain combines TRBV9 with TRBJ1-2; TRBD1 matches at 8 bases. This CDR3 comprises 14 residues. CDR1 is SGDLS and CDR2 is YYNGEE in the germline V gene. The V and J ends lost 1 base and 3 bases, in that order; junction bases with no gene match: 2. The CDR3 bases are TGTGCCAGCAGCGTATCGGGACAGGACTATGGCTACACCTTC. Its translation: CASSVSGQDYGYTF.

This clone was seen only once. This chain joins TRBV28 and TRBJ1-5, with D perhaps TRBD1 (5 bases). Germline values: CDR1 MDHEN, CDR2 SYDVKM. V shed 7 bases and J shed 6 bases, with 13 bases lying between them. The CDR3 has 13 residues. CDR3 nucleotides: TGTGCCAGCAAAGGTCAGGGCTTTCAGCCCCAGCATTTT. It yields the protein CASKGQGFQPQHF. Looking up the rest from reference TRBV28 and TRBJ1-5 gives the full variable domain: DVKVTQSSRYLVKRTGEKVFLECVQDMDHENMFWYRQDPGLGLRLIYFSYDVKMKEKGDIPEGYSVSREKKERFSLILESASTNQTSMYLCASKGQGFQPQHFGDGTRLSIL.

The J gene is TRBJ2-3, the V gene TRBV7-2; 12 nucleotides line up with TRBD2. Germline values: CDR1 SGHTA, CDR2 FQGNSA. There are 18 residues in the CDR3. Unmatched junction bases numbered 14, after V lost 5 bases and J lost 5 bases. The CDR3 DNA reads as TGTGCCAGCAGCCGTCCCCCGACTAGCGGGAGAGTCTTAGATACGCAGTATTTT. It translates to CASSRPPTSGRVLDTQYF.

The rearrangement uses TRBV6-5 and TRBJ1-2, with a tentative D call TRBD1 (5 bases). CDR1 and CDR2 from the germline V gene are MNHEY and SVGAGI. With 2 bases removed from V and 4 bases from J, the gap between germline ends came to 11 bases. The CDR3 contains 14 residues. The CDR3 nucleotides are TGTGCCAGCAGTTACCTCCCGCAGGGCTATGGCTACACCTTC. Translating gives CASSYLPQGYGYTF.